The TCR beta chain described here comes from a study of cytomegalovirus exposure and HLA in healthy donors. At the level of the study: A previous analysis identified 100 million or so unique TCR beta sequences derived from roughly 180 million T cells. Whole-study results and caveats: An apparent linkage of common viral pathogens to several of the most significant clusters emerged in a later analysis. V- and J-gene trimming of TCR beta was linked (in a later analysis) to a missense DCLRE1C variant. Most TCR beta V segments were productive about 87% or about 30% of the time in an earlier analysis.

About this clone: Its target is not known. The junction does not match germline at one end; this may be a read error.

Primers for the PCR totalled 60 Vbeta and 13 Jbeta. Sequencing used immunoSEQ multiplex PCR; TCRdb keeps in-frame clones, though not all of them. Seen here are about 6,600 clones, roughly half observed once, and the top ten hold about 5.6%. This TCR came from a man younger than 40 in good health and CMV-seropositive. The sequencing sample was made of PBMCs.

DNA for the CDR3: TGTGCTAGCAGCTTAGGGGGTGGGGCTAATGAGCAGTTCTTC. Its protein product is CASSLGGGANEQFF. This rearrangement joins TRBV7-7 to TRBJ2-1, with a tentative D call TRBD1 (6 bases). Germline values: CDR1 SSHAT, CDR2 FNYEAQ (reference sequence). There are 14 residues in the CDR3.